The 8 T cell receptor beta chains presented below share a single source sample, sequenced in a study of OX40 agonist ivuxolimab in advanced cancers. Sequenced by immunoSEQ multiplex PCR; TCRdb stores in-frame clones only, minus some. The sample consists of 120,000 or so clones, around 93% of them appearing once. This material consisted of CD4+ or CD8+ T cells sorted from blood, taken in a trial of the OX40 agonist ivuxolimab. The receptor set was obtained from an adult with an advanced solid tumor such as melanoma, head and neck, liver or kidney cancer.

The chain joins TRBV28 to TRBJ1-1, with a tentative D call TRBD1 (6 bases). V lost 2 bases and J lost 4, with 17 bases in between. Germline V lookup: CDR1 MDHEN, CDR2 SYDVKM. CDR3 length: 16 residues. CDR3 sequence (DNA): TGTGCCAGCAGTTTAGCGGTGGGGGCTGGGGTCACTGAAGCTTTCTTT. This gives the protein CASSLAVGAGVTEAFF.

The chain joins TRBV5-1 to TRBJ2-7; possibly TRBD2 for D (6 bases). The V gene's germline CDR1 is SGHRS and CDR2 YFSETQ. V lost 5 bases to trimming and J lost 1 base, with 16 bases between them. The CDR3 covers 15 residues. The CDR3 DNA is TGCGCCAGCAGACCGACTACCGGGGGTTCCTACGAGCAGTACTTC. Its protein product is CASRPTTGGSYEQYF. Full variable domain (remainder filled in from reference TRBV5-1 and TRBJ2-7): KAGVTQTPRYLIKTRGQQVTLSCSPISGHRSVSWYQQTPGQGLQFLFEYFSETQRNKGNFPGRFSGRQFSNSRSEMNVSTLELGDSALYLCASRPTTGGSYEQYFGPGTRLTVT.

The rearrangement joins TRBV7-9 to TRBJ1-3; D possibly corresponds to TRBD1 (5 bases). Trimming shortened V by 6 bases and J by 0 bases, and 12 bases separated the two germline ends. CDR1 SEHNR and CDR2 FQNEAQ come from the germline V gene (reference sequence). This CDR3 region has 15 residues. CDR3 loop: CASSHRSDSGNTIYF. CDR3 DNA: TGTGCCAGCAGTCACAGGTCTGACTCTGGAAACACCATATATTTT.

The sample holds one count of this clone. J is TRBJ1-3 and V is TRBV9, with D hard to call. The germline V and J ends were trimmed by 3 bases and 3 bases, with 10 bases remaining between them. The CDR3 is made up of 14 amino acids. The germline V gene encodes CDR1 SGDLS and CDR2 YYNGEE. CDR3 region: CASSEEVGGNTIYF. The CDR3 bases are TGTGCCAGCAGCGAAGAGGTGGGTGGAAACACCATATATTTT.

The rearrangement uses TRBV6-1 and TRBJ2-5, with TRBD2 identical over 14 bases. This CDR3 has 13 amino acids. CDR1 MNHNS and CDR2 SASEGT come from the germline V gene. Trimming took 8 bases from V and 5 from J; bases not matched to a gene: 1. CDR3 sequence: CASGTSGSETQYF. CDR3 bases: TGTGCCAGCGGGACTAGCGGGAGTGAGACCCAGTACTTC.

This chain uses TRBV4-2 with TRBJ2-3; 11 bases line up with TRBD1. V shed 1 base, J shed 3 bases, and the junction held 3 bases outside the gene matches. The CDR3 is 16 amino acids. The germline V gene encodes CDR1 LGHNA and CDR2 YNFKEQ. In nucleotides, the CDR3 is TGTGCCAGCAGCCAAGCCGGGACAGGGGGGACAGATACGCAGTATTTT. As protein: CASSQAGTGGTDTQYF.

The CDR3 region is CASSAVQGQRAFF. The CDR3 nucleotides read TGTGCCAGCAGCGCAGTACAGGGGCAACGGGCTTTCTTT. The chain has TRBV27 and TRBJ1-1, with 7 bases identical to TRBD1. This CDR3 is built from 13 residues. The ends lost 6 bases at V and 11 bases at J; junction bases unmatched: 12. The germline gives CDR1 MNHEY, CDR2 SMNVEV (reference sequence).

The count of this clone is one. The J gene is TRBJ2-2, the V gene TRBV19, with unresolved D. Trimming cost V 5 bases and J 1 base, with 8 bases left between them. CDR3 length: 14 residues. Germline loops: CDR1 LNHDA, CDR2 SQIVND (reference sequence). The CDR3 coding sequence is TGTGCCAGTAGTCGTATAGAGAACACCGGGGAGCTGTTTTTT. Amino acid sequence: CASSRIENTGELFF. The full variable domain, completed using reference TRBV19 and TRBJ2-2, is DGGITQSPKYLFRKEGQNVTLSCEQNLNHDAMYWYRQDPGQGLRLIYYSQIVNDFQKGDIAEGYSVSREKKESFPLTVTSAQKNPTAFYLCASSRIENTGELFFGEGSRLTVL.